This TCR beta chain was obtained from a study of T cell clones after liver transplantation. Study-level information: TCRbeta sequencing after a pre-transplant mixed lymphocyte reaction identified graft-donor-reactive clones, later tracked in post-transplant blood. Standard immunosuppression, with no induction, continued until 12-24 months after transplant. Blood was drawn pre-transplant, before withdrawal, and after full or failed withdrawal.

This clone was detected only once. V lost 10 bases and J lost 5, with 15 bases in between. The CDR3 is 12 amino acids. Germline V gene sequence: CDR1 SGHDT, CDR2 YYEEEE. The repertoire was sequenced with immunoSEQ multiplex PCR; TCRdb's copy has only in-frame clones and lacks some. The table shows several thousand clones, with around 79% occurring only once. The material sequenced was CD8+ T cells from blood, taken before liver transplant. This TCR came from a human donor who received a liver transplant. The genes are TRBV5-6 and TRBJ1-1; D uncertain. CDR3 nucleotides: TGTGCCTCCAGCTTAGACGGTACTGAAGCTTTCTTT. It codes for CASSLDGTEAFF.